This TCR beta chain was sequenced during a study of shared T cell receptors in the human thymus (dated by TCRdb to the early 2020s). Concerning the study at large: The study examined how self-reactive, shared T-cell receptor alpha chains are generated in the human thymus.

The library was produced with the immunoSEQ multiplex PCR assay. TCRdb retrieved this table from immuneACCESS and kept in-frame rearrangements only. Not all clones are present; in checked studies, unresolved V genes account for under half, and no reason is known for the remainder. A total of some 720,000 clones appear in this sample, approximately 87% of them only once. The ten top clones hold 0.008% to 0.011% of the sample. As concerns this clone: Its antigen is still unknown. Base qualities are missing; no much larger clone stands one base away.

The germline V gene provides CDR1 MDHEN and CDR2 SYDVKM. From its cysteine to its phenylalanine, the CDR3 spans 15 amino acids. Kept here is only the CDR3 DNA, which spans 45 bases and is read in frame from base 1. A distance of 16 bases separates the germline ends of V and J, which lose 5 bases and 2 bases respectively. The same specimen was also included in a second study, on human thymus T cells. As that second study puts it: The donors were immunologically healthy infants in Finland who had open corrective cardiac surgery for congenital heart defects. The thymus tissue came from surgical resects taken out during corrective cardiac surgery. Both the thymic and the peripheral blood repertoires appeared to show biased V and J gene segment usage. The related research found that thymic TCR repertoires overlapped highly between unrelated individuals. The study characterized TCR alpha and beta repertoires from eight infant thymus samples and a few related peripheral blood samples. The cohort included about 6 male and two female infants, with donor ages spanning 7 to 244 days. Thymocytes were released mechanically from tissue and stored at -70 °C as pellets of 10-30 million cells. A QIAsymphony instrument was used to extract genomic DNA from the frozen cell pellets. The immunoSEQ multiplex PCR assay was used to amplify the TCRB and TCRAD loci from a standardized amount of quality-controlled genomic DNA. The amplicons spanned the V(D)J region and were long enough to cover the CDR3 and allow V and J genes to be identified. Through the commercial immunoSEQ service, the amplicons were sequenced on an Illumina platform. Primer bias and sequencing errors were corrected as previously described, and TCRAD and TCRB were defined on the basis of the IMGT database. Analysis of the repertoires was done with immunoSEQ Analyzer 3.0 and VDJTools and included basic statistics, V/J segment usage, diversity estimates, rarefaction and pairwise overlap. Chao1, ChaoE, Efron-Thisted, Shannon and inverse Simpson indices were used to estimate diversity, which was also estimated on datasets down-sampled to the smallest sample. Repertoire overlap was determined by strict matching of CDR3 nucleotide sequence, V gene and J gene, and Jaccard-based multidimensional scaling clustering was applied. On average, roughly 740,000 unique TCRB clonotypes were obtained from thymus samples, compared with about 84,000 from blood samples.

Sequencing was carried out using thymocytes. The sequence links TRBV28 to TRBJ2-7, with TRBD2 tentatively as D gene (6 bases match). The sequence was obtained from a boy under three years old with a congenital heart defect. Donor details come from another sample of the same person, matched by shared clones. CDR3 protein: CASSPTGEGPYEQYF. The DNA sequence is TGTGCCAGCAGTCCGACGGGAGAAGGTCCCTACGAGCAGTACTTC.